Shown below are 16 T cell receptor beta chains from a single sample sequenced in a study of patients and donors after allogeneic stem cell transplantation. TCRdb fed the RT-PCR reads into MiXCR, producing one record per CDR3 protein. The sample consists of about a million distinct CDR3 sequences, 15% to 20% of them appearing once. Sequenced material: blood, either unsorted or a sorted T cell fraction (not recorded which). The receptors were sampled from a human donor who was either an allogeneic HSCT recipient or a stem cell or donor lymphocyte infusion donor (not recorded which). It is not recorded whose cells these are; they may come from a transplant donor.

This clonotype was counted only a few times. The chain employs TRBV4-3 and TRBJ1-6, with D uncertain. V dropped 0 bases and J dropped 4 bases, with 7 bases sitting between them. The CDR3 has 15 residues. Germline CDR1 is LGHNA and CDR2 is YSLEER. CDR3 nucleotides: TGCGCCAGCAGCCAAGATGGGCGATATAATTCACCCCTCCACTTT. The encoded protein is CASSQDGRYNSPLHF.

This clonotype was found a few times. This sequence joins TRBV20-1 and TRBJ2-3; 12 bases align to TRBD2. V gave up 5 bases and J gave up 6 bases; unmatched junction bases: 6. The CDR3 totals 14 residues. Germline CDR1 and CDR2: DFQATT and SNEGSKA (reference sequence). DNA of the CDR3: TGCAGTGCTCAGTCTAGCGGGGGGGCCGATACGCAGTATTTT. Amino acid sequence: CSAQSSGGADTQYF.

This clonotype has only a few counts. The DNA for the CDR3 is TGTGCCACCAGCAGAGGTTCGTTAGGGAGTTTCTCTGAAGCTTTCTTT. This encodes CATSRGSLGSFSEAFF. The chain links TRBV15 to TRBJ1-1; D gene ambiguous. The germline gives CDR1 LNHNV, CDR2 YYDKDF (reference sequence). This CDR3 is 16 amino acids long. V was trimmed by 1 base and J by 6 bases, leaving 18 bases between them.

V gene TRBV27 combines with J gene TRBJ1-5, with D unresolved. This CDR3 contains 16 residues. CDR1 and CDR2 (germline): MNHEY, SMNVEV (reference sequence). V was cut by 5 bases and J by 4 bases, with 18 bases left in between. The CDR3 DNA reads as TGTGCCAGCAGTCGTAAGGTGGCGGACTCTAATCAGCCCCAGCATTTT. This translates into CASSRKVADSNQPQHF.

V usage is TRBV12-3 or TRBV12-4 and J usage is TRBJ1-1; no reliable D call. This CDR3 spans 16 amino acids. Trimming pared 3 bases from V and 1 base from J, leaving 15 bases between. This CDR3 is CASSLLGRRANTEAFF. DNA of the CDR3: TGTGCCAGCAGTTTGTTGGGAAGGCGGGCGAACACTGAAGCTTTCTTT.

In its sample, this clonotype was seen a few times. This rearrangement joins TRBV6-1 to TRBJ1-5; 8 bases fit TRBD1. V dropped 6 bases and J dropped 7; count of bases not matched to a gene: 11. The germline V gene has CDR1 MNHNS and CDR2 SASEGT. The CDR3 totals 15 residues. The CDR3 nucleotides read TGTGCCAGCAGCCCATCGGACAGGGTAGACCAGCCCCAGCATTTT. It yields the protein CASSPSDRVDQPQHF.

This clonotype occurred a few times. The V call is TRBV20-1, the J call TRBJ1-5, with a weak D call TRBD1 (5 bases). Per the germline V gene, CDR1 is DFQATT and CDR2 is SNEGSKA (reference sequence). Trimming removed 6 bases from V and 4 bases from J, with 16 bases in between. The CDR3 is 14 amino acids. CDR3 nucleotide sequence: TGCAGTGCCGGGAGGGACCGAGAAAATCAGCCCCAGCATTTT. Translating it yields CSAGRDRENQPQHF.

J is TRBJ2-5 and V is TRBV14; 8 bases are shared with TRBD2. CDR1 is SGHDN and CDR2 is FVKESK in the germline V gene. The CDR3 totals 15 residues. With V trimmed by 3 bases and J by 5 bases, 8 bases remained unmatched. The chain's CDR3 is CASSQRTSPVETQYF. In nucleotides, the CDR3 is TGTGCCAGCAGCCAGCGGACTAGCCCGGTTGAGACCCAGTACTTC.

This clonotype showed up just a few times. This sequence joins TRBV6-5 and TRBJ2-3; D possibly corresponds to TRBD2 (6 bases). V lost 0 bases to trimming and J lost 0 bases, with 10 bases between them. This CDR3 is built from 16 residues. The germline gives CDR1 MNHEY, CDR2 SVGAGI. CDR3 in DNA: TGTGCCAGCAGTTACTCGACGCGGGGAAGCACAGATACGCAGTATTTT. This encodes CASSYSTRGSTDTQYF.

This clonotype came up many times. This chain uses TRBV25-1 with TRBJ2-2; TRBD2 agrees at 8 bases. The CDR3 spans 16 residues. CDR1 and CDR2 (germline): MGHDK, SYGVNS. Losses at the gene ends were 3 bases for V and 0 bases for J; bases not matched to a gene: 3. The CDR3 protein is CASSDPLAANTGELFF. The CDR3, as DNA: TGTGCCAGCAGTGATCCACTAGCGGCGAACACCGGGGAGCTGTTTTTT.

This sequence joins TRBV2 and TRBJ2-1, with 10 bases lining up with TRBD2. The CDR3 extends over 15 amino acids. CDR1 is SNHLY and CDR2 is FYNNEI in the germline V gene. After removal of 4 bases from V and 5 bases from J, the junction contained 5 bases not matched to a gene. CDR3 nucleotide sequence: TGTGCCAGCAGTGGGTCTAGCGGGAGACACAATGAGCAGTTCTTC. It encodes CASSGSSGRHNEQFF.

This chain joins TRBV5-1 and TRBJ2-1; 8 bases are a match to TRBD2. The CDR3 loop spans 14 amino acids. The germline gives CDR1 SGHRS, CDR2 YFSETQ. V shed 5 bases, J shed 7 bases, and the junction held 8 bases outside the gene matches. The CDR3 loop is CASRSGGANNEQFF. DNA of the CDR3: TGCGCCAGCAGAAGCGGGGGTGCAAATAATGAGCAGTTCTTC.

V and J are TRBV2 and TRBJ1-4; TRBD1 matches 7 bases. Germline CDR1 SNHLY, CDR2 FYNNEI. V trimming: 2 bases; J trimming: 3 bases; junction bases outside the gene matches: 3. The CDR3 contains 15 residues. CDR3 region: CASSEFGTANEKLFF. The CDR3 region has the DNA TGTGCCAGCAGTGAATTCGGGACAGCTAATGAAAAACTGTTTTTT.

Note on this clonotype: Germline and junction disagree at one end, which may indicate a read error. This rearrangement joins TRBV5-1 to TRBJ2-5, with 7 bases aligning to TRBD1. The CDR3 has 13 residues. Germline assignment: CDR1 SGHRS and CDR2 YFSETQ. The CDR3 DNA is TGCGCCAGCAGATTGGGACAGCAAGAGACCCAGTACTTC. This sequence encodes CASRLGQQETQYF.

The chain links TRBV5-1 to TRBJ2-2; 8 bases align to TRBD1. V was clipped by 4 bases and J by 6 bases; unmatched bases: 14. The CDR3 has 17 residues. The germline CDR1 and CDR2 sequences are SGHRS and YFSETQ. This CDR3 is CASSADRTGLSPGELFF. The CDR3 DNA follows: TGCGCCAGCAGCGCGGATAGGACAGGGTTATCTCCCGGGGAGCTGTTTTTT.

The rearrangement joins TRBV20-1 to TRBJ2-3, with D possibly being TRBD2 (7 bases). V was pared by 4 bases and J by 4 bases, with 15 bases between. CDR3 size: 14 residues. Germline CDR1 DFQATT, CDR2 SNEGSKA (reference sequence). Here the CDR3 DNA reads TGCAGTGCTAACGCGGGGGCCAGCGCAGATACGCAGTATTTT. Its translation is CSANAGASADTQYF.